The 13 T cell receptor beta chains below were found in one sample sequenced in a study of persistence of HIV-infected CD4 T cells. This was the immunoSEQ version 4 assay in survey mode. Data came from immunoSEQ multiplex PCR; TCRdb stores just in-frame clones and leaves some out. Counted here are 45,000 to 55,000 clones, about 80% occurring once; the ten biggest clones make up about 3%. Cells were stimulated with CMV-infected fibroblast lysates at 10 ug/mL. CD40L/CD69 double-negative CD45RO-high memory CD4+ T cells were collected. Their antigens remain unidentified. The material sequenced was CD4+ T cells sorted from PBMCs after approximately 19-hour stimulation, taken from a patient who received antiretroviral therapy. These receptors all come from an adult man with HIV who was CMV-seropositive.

The CDR3 reads CASSPRGGKTEAFF. The CDR3 DNA is TGTGCCAGCAGTCCACGAGGGGGGAAAACTGAAGCTTTCTTT. V usage is TRBV6-5 and J usage is TRBJ1-1, with D possibly TRBD1 on 6 matching bases. The CDR3 length is 14 residues. CDR1 is MNHEY, CDR2 SVGAGI, per germline. The V and J ends lost 5 bases and 5 bases respectively, with 15 bases between them.

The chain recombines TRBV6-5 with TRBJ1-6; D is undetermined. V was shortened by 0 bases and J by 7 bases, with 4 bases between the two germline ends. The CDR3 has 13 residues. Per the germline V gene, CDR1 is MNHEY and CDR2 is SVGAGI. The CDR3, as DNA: TGTGCCAGCAGTTACTCGGGGAATTCACCCCTCCACTTT. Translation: CASSYSGNSPLHF.

The DNA for the CDR3 is TGCAGTGCTAGTAGCGGGAGAGATCACGAGCAGTACTTC. Translation: CSASSGRDHEQYF. The chain has TRBV20-1 and TRBJ2-7; 9 positions agree with TRBD2. This CDR3 is 13 amino acids long. J was trimmed by 5 bases and V by 3 bases; bases with no gene match: 5. Germline-derived CDR1 and CDR2 are DFQATT and SNEGSKA (reference sequence).

CDR3 loop: CATSDSGLAGGADTQYF. The CDR3 bases are TGTGCCACCAGTGATTCTGGACTAGCGGGAGGTGCAGATACGCAGTATTTT. The chain links TRBV24-1 to TRBJ2-3, with 14 bases aligning to TRBD2. J lost 4 bases, V lost 2 bases, and 4 bases had no gene match. CDR1 is KGHDR, CDR2 SFDVKD, per germline. The CDR3 consists of 17 residues.

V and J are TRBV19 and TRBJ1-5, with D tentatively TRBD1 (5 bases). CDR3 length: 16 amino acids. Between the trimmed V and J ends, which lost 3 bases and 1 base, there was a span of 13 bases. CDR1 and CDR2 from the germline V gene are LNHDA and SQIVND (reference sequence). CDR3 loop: CASSMVRAGSNQPQHF. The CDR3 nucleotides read TGTGCCAGTAGTATGGTCAGGGCTGGGAGCAATCAGCCCCAGCATTTT.

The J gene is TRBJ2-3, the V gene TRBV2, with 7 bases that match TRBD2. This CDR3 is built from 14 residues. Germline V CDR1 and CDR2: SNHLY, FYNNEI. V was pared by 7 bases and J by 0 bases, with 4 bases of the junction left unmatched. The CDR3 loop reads CASIAGVSTDTQYF. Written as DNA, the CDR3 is TGTGCCAGCATTGCGGGGGTTAGCACAGATACGCAGTATTTT. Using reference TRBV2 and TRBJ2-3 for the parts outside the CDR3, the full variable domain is EPEVTQTPSHQVTQMGQEVILRCVPISNHLYFYWYRQILGQKVEFLVSFYNNEISEKSEIFDDQFSVERPDGSNFTLKIRSTKLEDSAMYFCASIAGVSTDTQYFGPGTRLTVL.

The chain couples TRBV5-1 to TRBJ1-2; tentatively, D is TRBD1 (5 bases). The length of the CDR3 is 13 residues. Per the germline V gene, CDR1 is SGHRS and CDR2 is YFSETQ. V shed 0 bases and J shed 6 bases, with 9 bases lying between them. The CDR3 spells CASSLGREDGYTF. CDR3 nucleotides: TGCGCCAGCAGCTTGGGCAGGGAGGATGGCTACACCTTC.

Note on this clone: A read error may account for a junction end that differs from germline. CDR3 sequence reads: CASSQKRPGQGDTGEPFF. In DNA form, the CDR3 reads TGTGCCAGCAGCCAAAAGAGACCGGGACAGGGGGATACCGGGGAGCCGTTTTTT. The chain links TRBV4-2 to TRBJ2-2; 11 positions agree with TRBD1. Looked up from germline, CDR1 is LGHNA and CDR2 is YNFKEQ. The CDR3 totals 18 residues.

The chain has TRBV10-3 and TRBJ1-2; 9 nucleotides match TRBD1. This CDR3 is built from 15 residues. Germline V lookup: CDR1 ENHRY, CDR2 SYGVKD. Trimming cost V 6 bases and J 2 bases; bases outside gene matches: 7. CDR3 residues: CAIRGQGQGNYGYTF. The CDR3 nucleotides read TGTGCCATCAGGGGACAGGGACAAGGCAACTATGGCTACACCTTC.

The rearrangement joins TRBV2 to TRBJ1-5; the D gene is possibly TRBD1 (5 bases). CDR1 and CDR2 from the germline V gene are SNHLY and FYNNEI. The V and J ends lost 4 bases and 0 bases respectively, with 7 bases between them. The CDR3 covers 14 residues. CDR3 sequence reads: CASSGQSSNQPQHF. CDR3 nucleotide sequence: TGTGCCAGCAGTGGACAGAGTAGCAATCAGCCCCAGCATTTT.

CDR3 protein: CACRGQGTEQYF. CDR3 DNA sequence: TGTGCCTGCCGGGGACAGGGTACCGAGCAGTACTTC. The chain links TRBV30 to TRBJ2-7, with TRBD1 matching over 9 bases. The CDR3 covers 12 residues. Looked up from germline, CDR1 is GTSNPN and CDR2 is SVGIG (reference sequence). With V trimmed by 6 bases and J by 6 bases, 6 bases remained unmatched.

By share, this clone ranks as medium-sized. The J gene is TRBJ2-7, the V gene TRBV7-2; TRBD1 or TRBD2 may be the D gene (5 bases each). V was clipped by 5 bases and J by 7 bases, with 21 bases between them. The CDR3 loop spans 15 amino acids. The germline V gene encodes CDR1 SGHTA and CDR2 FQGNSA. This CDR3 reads CASSIRAGGDGEQYF. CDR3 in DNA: TGTGCCAGCAGCATTCGAGCCGGTGGGGACGGTGAGCAGTACTTC.

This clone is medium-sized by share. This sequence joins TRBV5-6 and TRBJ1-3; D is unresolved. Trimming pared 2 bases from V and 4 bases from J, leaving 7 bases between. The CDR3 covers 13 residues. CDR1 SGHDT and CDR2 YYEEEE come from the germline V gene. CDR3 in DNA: TGTGCCAGCAGCTTTCCAGCAGGAAACACCATATATTTT. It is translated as CASSFPAGNTIYF.